This TCR beta chain was sequenced in a study of T cell responses to AZD1222 COVID-19 vaccine. Only one count was recorded for this clone. Libraries were prepared by immunoSEQ multiplex PCR; TCRdb keeps only in-frame clonotypes and omits some of them. The data show roughly 100,000 clones, 82% seen once. Trimming removed 5 bases from V and 7 bases from J, with 15 bases in between. The CDR3 runs 13 residues. Germline V gene sequence: CDR1 SGHVS, CDR2 FQNEAQ. The clonotype was recovered from an adult in good health. V is TRBV7-8 and J is TRBJ2-7, with D hard to call. Material: peripheral blood, obtained on day 0 of AZD1222 vaccination. This chain's CDR3 is CASSRALAWEQYF. The CDR3 DNA follows: TGTGCCAGCAGCCGAGCTCTGGCGTGGGAGCAGTACTTC.